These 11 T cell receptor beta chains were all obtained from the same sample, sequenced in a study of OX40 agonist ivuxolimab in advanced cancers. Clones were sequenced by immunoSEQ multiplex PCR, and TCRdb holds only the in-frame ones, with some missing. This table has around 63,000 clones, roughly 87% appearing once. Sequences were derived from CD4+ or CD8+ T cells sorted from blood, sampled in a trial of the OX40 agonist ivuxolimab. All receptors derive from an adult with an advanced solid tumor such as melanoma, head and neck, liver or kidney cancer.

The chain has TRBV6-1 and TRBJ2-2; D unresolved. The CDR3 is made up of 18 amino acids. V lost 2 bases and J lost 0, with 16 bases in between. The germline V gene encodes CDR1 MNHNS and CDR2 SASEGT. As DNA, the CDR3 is TGTGCCAGCAGTGAATCTATTCCGGAAAGGACGAACACCGGGGAGCTGTTTTTT. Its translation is CASSESIPERTNTGELFF.

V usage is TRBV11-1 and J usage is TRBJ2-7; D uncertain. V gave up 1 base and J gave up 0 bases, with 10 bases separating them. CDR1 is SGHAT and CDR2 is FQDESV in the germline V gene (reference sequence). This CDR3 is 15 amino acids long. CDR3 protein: CASSLDFGGSYEQYF. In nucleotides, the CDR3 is TGTGCCAGCAGCTTAGATTTTGGCGGCTCCTACGAGCAGTACTTC. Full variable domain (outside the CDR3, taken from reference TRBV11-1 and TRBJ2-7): EAEVAQSPRYKITEKSQAVAFWCDPISGHATLYWYRQILGQGPELLVQFQDESVVDDSQLPKDRFSAERLKGVDSTLKIQPAELGDSAMYLCASSLDFGGSYEQYFGPGTRLTVT.

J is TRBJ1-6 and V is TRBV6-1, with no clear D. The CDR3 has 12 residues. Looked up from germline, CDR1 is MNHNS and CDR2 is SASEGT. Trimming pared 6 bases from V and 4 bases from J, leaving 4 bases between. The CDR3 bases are TGTGCCAGCAGCCCGTATAATTCACCCCTCCACTTT. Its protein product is CASSPYNSPLHF.

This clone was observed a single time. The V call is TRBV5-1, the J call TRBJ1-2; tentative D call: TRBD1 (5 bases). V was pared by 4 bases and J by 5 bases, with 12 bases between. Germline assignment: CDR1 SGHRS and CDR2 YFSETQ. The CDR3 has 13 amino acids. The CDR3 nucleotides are TGCGCCAGCAGCCCCCAGGGCAGATATGGCTACACCTTC. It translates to CASSPQGRYGYTF.

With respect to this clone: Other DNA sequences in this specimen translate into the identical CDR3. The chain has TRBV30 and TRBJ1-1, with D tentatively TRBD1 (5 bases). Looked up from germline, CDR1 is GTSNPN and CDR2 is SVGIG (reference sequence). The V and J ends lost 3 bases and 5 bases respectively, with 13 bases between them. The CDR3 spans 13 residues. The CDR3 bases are TGTGCCTGGAGGACGCAGGGAGATACTGAAGCTTTCTTT. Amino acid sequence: CAWRTQGDTEAFF.

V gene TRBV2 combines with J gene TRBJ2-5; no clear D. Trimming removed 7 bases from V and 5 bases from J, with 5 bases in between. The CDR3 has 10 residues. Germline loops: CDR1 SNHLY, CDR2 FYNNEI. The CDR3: CASIGETQYF. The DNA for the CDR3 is TGTGCCAGCATTGGGGAGACCCAGTACTTC.

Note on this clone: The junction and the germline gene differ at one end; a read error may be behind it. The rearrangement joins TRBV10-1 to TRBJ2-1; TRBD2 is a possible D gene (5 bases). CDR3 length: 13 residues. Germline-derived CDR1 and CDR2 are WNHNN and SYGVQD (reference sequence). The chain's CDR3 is CASSPGDYSEQFF. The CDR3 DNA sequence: TGCGCCAGCAGTCCGGGTGACTACAGTGAGCAGTTCTTC.

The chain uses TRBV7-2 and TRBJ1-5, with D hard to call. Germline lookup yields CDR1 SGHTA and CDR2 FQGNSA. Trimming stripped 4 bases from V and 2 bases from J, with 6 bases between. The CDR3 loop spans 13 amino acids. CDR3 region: CASSSRRNQPQHF. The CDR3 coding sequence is TGTGCCAGCAGCTCCCGTCGCAATCAGCCCCAGCATTTT.

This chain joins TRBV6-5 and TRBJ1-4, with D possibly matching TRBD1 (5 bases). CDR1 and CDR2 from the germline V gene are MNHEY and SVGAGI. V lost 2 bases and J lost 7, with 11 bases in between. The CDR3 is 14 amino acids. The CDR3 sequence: CASSYRDGGEKLFF. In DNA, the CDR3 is TGTGCCAGCAGTTACCGGGACGGAGGTGAAAAACTGTTTTTT.

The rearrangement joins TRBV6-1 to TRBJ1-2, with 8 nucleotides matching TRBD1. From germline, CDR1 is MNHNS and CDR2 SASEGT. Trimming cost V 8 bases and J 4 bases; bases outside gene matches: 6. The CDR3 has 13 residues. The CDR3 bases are TGTGCCAGCGGAAGGACAGGGCTCTATGGCTACACCTTC. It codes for CASGRTGLYGYTF.

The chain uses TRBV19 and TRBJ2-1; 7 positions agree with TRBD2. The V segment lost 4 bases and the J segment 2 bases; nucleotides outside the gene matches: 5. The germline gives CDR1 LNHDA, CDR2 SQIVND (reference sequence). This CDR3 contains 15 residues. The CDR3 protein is CASSTLAAPYNEQFF. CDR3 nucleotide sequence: TGTGCCAGTAGTACCCTAGCGGCACCCTACAATGAGCAGTTCTTC.